These 13 T cell receptor beta chains share one sample of origin, sequenced in a study of cytomegalovirus exposure and HLA in healthy donors. In the PCR, 60 Vbeta and 13 Jbeta primers were used. TCRdb keeps only in-frame clones here, not all; method: immunoSEQ multiplex PCR. The table shows around 92,000 clones, with approximately 72% occurring only once. Sequencing was carried out using PBMCs. All receptors derive from a female donor in good health and CMV-seropositive.

The chain uses TRBV6-9 and TRBJ2-2, with a weak D call TRBD2 (5 bases). Germline lookup yields CDR1 MNHGY and CDR2 SVAAGI. This CDR3 spans 16 amino acids. With 5 bases removed from V and 0 bases from J, the gap between germline ends came to 13 bases. The CDR3 sequence: CASSRQLTTNTGELFF. In DNA, the CDR3 is TGTGCCAGCAGTCGCCAACTGACTACGAACACCGGGGAGCTGTTTTTT.

The V call is TRBV27, the J call TRBJ1-1; D remains unclear. The CDR3 length is 13 residues. Trimming pared 6 bases from V and 0 bases from J, leaving 8 bases between. Germline CDR1 MNHEY, CDR2 SMNVEV (reference sequence). Here the CDR3 DNA reads TGTGCCAGCAGCCTCCGTTTGAACACTGAAGCTTTCTTT. Translating it yields CASSLRLNTEAFF.

V usage is TRBV4-1 and J usage is TRBJ1-1; 7 bases align to TRBD1. The CDR3 covers 16 residues. Germline V lookup: CDR1 MGHRA, CDR2 YSYEKL. Losses at the gene ends were 4 bases for V and 2 bases for J; bases not matched to a gene: 10. The CDR3 nucleotides are TGCGCCAGCAGCCCAAGACAGGGATTGAGAAACACTGAAGCTTTCTTT. Its protein is CASSPRQGLRNTEAFF.

The rearrangement joins TRBV5-1 to TRBJ1-2, with D possibly being TRBD1 (5 bases). Trimming removed 6 bases at V and 7 bases at J, with 16 bases between. Germline-derived CDR1 and CDR2 are SGHRS and YFSETQ. The CDR3 runs to 13 residues. The CDR3 is CASTLWGVGGYTF. As DNA, the CDR3 is TGCGCCAGCACCCTGTGGGGGGTAGGTGGCTACACCTTC.

A note on this clone: Germline is not matched at one junction end, which may reflect a read error. The chain carries TRBV28 and TRBJ2-3, with 9 bases lining up with TRBD2. Germline CDR1 MDHEN, CDR2 SYDVKM. This CDR3 contains 16 residues. The CDR3 loop is CASSLWGGLAKDTQYF. CDR3 coding DNA: TGTGCCAGCAGCTTATGGGGGGGACTAGCAAAAGATACGCAGTATTTT. The whole variable domain, remainder taken from reference TRBV28 and TRBJ2-3, is DVKVTQSSRYLVKRTGEKVFLECVQDMDHENMFWYRQDPGLGLRLIYFSYDVKMKEKGDIPEGYSVSREKKERFSLILESASTNQTSMYLCASSLWGGLAKDTQYFGPGTRLTVL.

The chain carries TRBV27 and TRBJ2-4; TRBD2 is a possible D gene (5 bases). The V gene lost 6 bases and the J gene lost 2 bases, with 11 bases spanning the gap. The germline CDR1 and CDR2 sequences are MNHEY and SMNVEV (reference sequence). The CDR3 covers 14 residues. The CDR3 sequence is CASRGALTKNIQYF. For the CDR3, the DNA is TGTGCCAGCAGGGGAGCGTTAACCAAAAACATTCAGTACTTC.

The gene calls are TRBV10-3 and TRBJ2-7, with 8 bases lining up with TRBD1. Germline lookup yields CDR1 ENHRY and CDR2 SYGVKD. The V gene end was trimmed by 0 bases and the J gene end by 5 bases; junction bases not matched to a gene: 3. CDR3 length: 14 amino acids. The CDR3 DNA sequence: TGTGCCATCAGTGAGTCGGGGGACAGGAACGAGCAGTACTTC. Protein product: CAISESGDRNEQYF.

For the CDR3, the DNA is TGTGCCAGCAGCTTAGACGCAGGGGGTATTACTGAAGCTTTCTTT. This encodes CASSLDAGGITEAFF. The chain uses TRBV11-2 and TRBJ1-1; 7 nucleotides line up with TRBD1. Unmatched junction bases numbered 6, after V lost 0 bases and J lost 5 bases. Per germline, CDR1 SGHAT and CDR2 FQNNGV. CDR3 length: 15 amino acids.

This chain connects TRBV9 to TRBJ1-1; D is unresolved. V lost 1 base and J lost 0, with 4 bases in between. The CDR3 contains 13 residues. Per the germline V gene, CDR1 is SGDLS and CDR2 is YYNGEE. The CDR3 coding sequence is TGTGCCAGCAGCGTATCAATGAACACTGAAGCTTTCTTT. Amino acids: CASSVSMNTEAFF.

This clone was counted only a few times. The rearrangement links TRBV4-1 to TRBJ2-6; the D is unclear. Trimming left V 1 base short and J 3 bases short, with 7 bases between. CDR3 size: 15 residues. Germline V gives CDR1 MGHRA, CDR2 YSYEKL. The CDR3 region is CASSQVSVGANVLTF. The CDR3 DNA sequence: TGCGCCAGCAGCCAAGTTTCAGTTGGGGCCAACGTCCTGACTTTC.

This clone was observed once. The V and J genes are TRBV25-1 and TRBJ2-2; maybe TRBD1 (5 bases). Deletions cut 7 bases from V and 1 base from J, with 7 bases between. CDR1 and CDR2 (germline): MGHDK, SYGVNS. The length of the CDR3 is 13 residues. The CDR3 reads CASNRGNTGELFF. DNA for the CDR3: TGTGCCAGCAATAGGGGGAACACCGGGGAGCTGTTTTTT.

V is TRBV7-2 and J is TRBJ1-2, with 7 positions matching TRBD1. Losses at the gene ends were 6 bases for V and 3 bases for J; bases not matched to a gene: 10. CDR1 is SGHTA and CDR2 is FQGNSA in the germline V gene. The CDR3 is 15 residues long. The CDR3 nucleotides read TGTGCCAGCAGACTATTTGACAGGGAGTACTATGGCTACACCTTC. Translating gives CASRLFDREYYGYTF.

The J gene is TRBJ2-7, the V gene TRBV9, with 9 bases aligning to TRBD1. Germline CDR1 reads SGDLS; CDR2 reads YYNGEE. There are 16 residues in the CDR3. The J segment lost 5 bases and the V segment lost 1 base, leaving 10 bases of the junction unmatched. This CDR3 reads CASSVLLRDREDEQYF. CDR3 DNA: TGTGCCAGCAGCGTACTCCTCCGGGACAGGGAGGACGAGCAGTACTTC.